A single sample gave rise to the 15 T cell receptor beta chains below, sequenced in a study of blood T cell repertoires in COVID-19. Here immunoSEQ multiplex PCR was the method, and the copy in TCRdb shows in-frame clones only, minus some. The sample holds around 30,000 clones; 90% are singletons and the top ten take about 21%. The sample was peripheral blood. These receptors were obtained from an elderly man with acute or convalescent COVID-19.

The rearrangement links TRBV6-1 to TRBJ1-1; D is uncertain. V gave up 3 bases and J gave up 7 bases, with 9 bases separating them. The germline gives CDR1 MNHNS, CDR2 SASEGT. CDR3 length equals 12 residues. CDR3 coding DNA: TGTGCCAGCAGTGAGGCTCGGGTTGAAGCTTTCTTT. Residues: CASSEARVEAFF.

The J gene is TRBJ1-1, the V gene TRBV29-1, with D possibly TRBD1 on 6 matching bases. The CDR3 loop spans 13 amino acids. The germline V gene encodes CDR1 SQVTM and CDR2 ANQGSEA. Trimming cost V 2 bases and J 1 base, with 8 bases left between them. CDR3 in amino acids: CSVERQENTEAFF. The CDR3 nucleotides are TGCAGCGTTGAACGACAGGAGAACACTGAAGCTTTCTTT.

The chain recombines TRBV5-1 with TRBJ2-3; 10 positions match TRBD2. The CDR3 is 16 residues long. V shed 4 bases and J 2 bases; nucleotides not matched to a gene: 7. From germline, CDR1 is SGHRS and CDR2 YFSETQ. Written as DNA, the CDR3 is TGCGCCAGCAGCCAGAGACTAGCGGGCGACACAGATACGCAGTATTTT. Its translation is CASSQRLAGDTDTQYF.

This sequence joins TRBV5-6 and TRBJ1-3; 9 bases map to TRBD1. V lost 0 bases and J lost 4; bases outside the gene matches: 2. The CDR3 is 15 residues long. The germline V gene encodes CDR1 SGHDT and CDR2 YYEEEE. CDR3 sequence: CASSLEGTGGNTIYF. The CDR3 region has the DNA TGTGCCAGCAGCTTGGAGGGGACAGGGGGAAACACCATATATTTT.

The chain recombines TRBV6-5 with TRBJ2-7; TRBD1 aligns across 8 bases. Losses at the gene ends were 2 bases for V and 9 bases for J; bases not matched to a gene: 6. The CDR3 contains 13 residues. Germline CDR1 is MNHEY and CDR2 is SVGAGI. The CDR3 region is CASSYRTGLGQYF. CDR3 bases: TGTGCCAGCAGTTACAGGACAGGGCTCGGGCAGTACTTC.

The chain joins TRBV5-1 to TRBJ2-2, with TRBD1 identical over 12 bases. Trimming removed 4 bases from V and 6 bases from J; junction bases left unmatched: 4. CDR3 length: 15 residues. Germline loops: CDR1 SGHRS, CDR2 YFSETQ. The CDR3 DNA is TGCGCCAGCAGCAGGGACAGGGGGCAGGCCGGGGAGCTGTTTTTT. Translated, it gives CASSRDRGQAGELFF. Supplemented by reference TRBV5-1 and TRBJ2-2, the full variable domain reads KAGVTQTPRYLIKTRGQQVTLSCSPISGHRSVSWYQQTPGQGLQFLFEYFSETQRNKGNFPGRFSGRQFSNSRSEMNVSTLELGDSALYLCASSRDRGQAGELFFGEGSRLTVL.

The CDR3 is CASRAPLGTDTQYF. The DNA of the CDR3 is TGTGCCAGCAGGGCCCCCCTGGGCACAGATACGCAGTATTTT. This sequence joins TRBV5-8 and TRBJ2-3, with D uncertain. CDR3 length equals 14 residues. CDR1 and CDR2 from the germline V gene are SGHTS and YDEGEE. The ends were cut back, 5 bases at V and 1 base at J, with 11 bases in the middle.

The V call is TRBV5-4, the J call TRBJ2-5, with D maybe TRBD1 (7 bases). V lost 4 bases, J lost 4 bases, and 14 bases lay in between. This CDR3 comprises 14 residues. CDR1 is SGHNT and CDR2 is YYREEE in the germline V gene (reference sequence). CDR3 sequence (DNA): TGTGCCAGCAGCCCCCAGGGGGGCCGAGAGACCCAGTACTTC. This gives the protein CASSPQGGRETQYF.

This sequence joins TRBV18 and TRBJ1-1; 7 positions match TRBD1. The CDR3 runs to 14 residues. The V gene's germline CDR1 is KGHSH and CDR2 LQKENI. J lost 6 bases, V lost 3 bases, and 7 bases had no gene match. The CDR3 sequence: CASSPNPGQSEAFF. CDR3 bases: TGTGCCAGCTCACCGAACCCGGGACAGTCTGAAGCTTTCTTT.

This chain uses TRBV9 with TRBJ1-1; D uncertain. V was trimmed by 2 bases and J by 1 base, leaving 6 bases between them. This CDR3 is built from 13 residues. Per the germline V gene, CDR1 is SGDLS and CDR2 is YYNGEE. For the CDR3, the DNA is TGTGCCAGCAGCGTCACAGAGAACACTGAAGCTTTCTTT. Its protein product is CASSVTENTEAFF.

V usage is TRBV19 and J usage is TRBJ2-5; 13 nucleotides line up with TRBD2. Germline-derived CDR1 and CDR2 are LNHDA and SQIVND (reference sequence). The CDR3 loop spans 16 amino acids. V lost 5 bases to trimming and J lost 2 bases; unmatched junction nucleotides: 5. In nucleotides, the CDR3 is TGTGCCAGTAGTGCCCGACTAGCGGGGGGACAAGAGACCCAGTACTTC. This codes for CASSARLAGGQETQYF.

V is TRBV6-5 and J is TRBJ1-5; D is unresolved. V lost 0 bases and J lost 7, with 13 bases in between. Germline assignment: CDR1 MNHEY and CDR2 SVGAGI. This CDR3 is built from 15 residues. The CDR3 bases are TGTGCCAGCAGTTACTCACCTTTTGGGAGCCAGCCCCAGCATTTT. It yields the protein CASSYSPFGSQPQHF.

CDR3 DNA sequence: TGTGCCAGTACTCGTGGGCGTAGGACTGAAGCTTTCTTT. It is translated as CASTRGRRTEAFF. This rearrangement joins TRBV19 to TRBJ1-1; D remains unclear. Germline CDR1 and CDR2: LNHDA and SQIVND (reference sequence). The V and J ends lost 7 bases and 5 bases respectively, with 14 bases between them. This CDR3 is built from 13 residues.

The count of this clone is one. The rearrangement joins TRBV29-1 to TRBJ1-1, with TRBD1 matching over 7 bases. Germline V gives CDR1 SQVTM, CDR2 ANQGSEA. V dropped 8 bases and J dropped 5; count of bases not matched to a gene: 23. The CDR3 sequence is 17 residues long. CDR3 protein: CSYDNTGTAKGGTEAFF. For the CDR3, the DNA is TGCAGCTATGACAATACCGGGACAGCGAAAGGGGGGACTGAAGCTTTCTTT.

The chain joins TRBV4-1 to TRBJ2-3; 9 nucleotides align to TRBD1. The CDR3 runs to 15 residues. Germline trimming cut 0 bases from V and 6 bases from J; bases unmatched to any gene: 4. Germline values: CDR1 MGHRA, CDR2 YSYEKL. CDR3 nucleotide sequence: TGCGCCAGCAGCCAAGAAGGGACAGGGCTGGATACGCAGTATTTT. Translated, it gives CASSQEGTGLDTQYF.